One and the same sample provided the 13 T cell receptor beta chains below, sequenced in a study of identical twins. A single record per CDR3 protein comes from TCRdb applying MiXCR to the 5' RACE reads. The data hold some 500,000 distinct CDR3 sequences, with 9.6% observed a single time. In addition, the sample was reused for a study of yellow fever vaccine responses in identical twins.

Sequenced input: PBMCs. These receptors were collected from a woman between 18 and 29 years old in good health.

The genes are TRBV4-1 and TRBJ2-3; no reliable D call. V was clipped by 4 bases and J by 6 bases, with 17 bases between them. The CDR3 has 15 residues. Germline V lookup: CDR1 MGHRA, CDR2 YSYEKL. CDR3 region: CASSLGRSEWDTQYF. As DNA, the CDR3 is TGCGCCAGCAGCCTGGGCAGGAGTGAATGGGATACGCAGTATTTT.

The V and J genes are TRBV28 and TRBJ2-3; D possibly corresponds to TRBD2 (6 bases). Trimming pared 5 bases from V and 2 bases from J, leaving 14 bases between. CDR1 and CDR2 (germline): MDHEN, SYDVKM. This CDR3 is built from 15 residues. This chain's CDR3 is CASSAPGGATDTQYF. The CDR3, as DNA: TGTGCCAGCAGTGCCCCTGGCGGGGCCACAGATACGCAGTATTTT.

This clonotype appeared many times. The rearrangement links TRBV19 to TRBJ2-3; D is uncertain. This CDR3 is 13 amino acids long. V was pared by 5 bases and J by 4 bases, with 10 bases between. Germline CDR1 is LNHDA and CDR2 is SQIVND (reference sequence). CDR3: CASSEGGADTQYF. The CDR3 region has the DNA TGTGCCAGTAGTGAAGGTGGGGCAGATACGCAGTATTTT.

This clonotype was detected only a few times. The V call is TRBV4-3, the J call TRBJ2-3, with TRBD2 matching 8 bases. This CDR3 spans 16 amino acids. The ends lost 0 bases at V and 6 bases at J; junction bases unmatched: 8. Germline V lookup: CDR1 LGHNA, CDR2 YSLEER. The CDR3 reads CASSQDLAGSVDTQYF. Here the CDR3 DNA reads TGCGCCAGCAGCCAAGATCTAGCGGGCTCCGTGGATACGCAGTATTTT.

This clonotype was seen a few times. The chain is built from TRBV7-3 and TRBJ2-3; D perhaps matches TRBD1 (6 bases). This CDR3 region has 16 residues. Germline loops: CDR1 SGHTA, CDR2 FQGTGA. The V and J ends lost 5 bases and 3 bases respectively, with 18 bases between them. CDR3 region: CASSLTGTRGTDTQYF. The CDR3 DNA is TGTGCCAGCAGCCTGACCGGGACCAGGGGAACAGATACGCAGTATTTT.

This clonotype was counted ten times or more. V gene TRBV20-1 combines with J gene TRBJ2-1; 7 nucleotides match TRBD2. J gave up 5 bases and V 3 bases, and 4 bases lay outside the gene matches. Germline loops: CDR1 DFQATT, CDR2 SNEGSKA (reference sequence). The length of the CDR3 is 13 residues. CDR3 amino acids: CSASREDHNEQFF. The CDR3 DNA reads TGCAGTGCTAGCCGGGAGGATCACAATGAGCAGTTCTTC.

This clonotype was detected a few times. The chain is built from TRBV4-3 and TRBJ1-2; 7 nucleotides match TRBD1. Germline V gives CDR1 LGHNA, CDR2 YSLEER. The CDR3 is made up of 15 amino acids. Trimming cost V 3 bases and J 5 bases; bases outside gene matches: 9. The CDR3 protein is CASSQGTAGGYGYTF. CDR3 nucleotide sequence: TGCGCCAGCAGCCAGGGGACAGCAGGGGGTTATGGCTACACCTTC.

This clonotype showed up just a few times. The V and J genes are TRBV2 and TRBJ2-3; 7 nucleotides line up with TRBD2. The CDR3 has 18 amino acids. J gave up 0 bases and V 6 bases, and 15 bases lay outside the gene matches. Germline V gene data show CDR1 as SNHLY and CDR2 as FYNNEI. This CDR3 is CASSTRLATLSSTDTQYF. The CDR3 bases are TGTGCCAGCAGCACCCGACTAGCTACACTCTCTAGCACAGATACGCAGTATTTT. Full variable domain (missing parts from reference TRBV2 and TRBJ2-3): EPEVTQTPSHQVTQMGQEVILRCVPISNHLYFYWYRQILGQKVEFLVSFYNNEISEKSEIFDDQFSVERPDGSNFTLKIRSTKLEDSAMYFCASSTRLATLSSTDTQYFGPGTRLTVL.

The rearrangement uses TRBV6-4 and TRBJ2-3, with 10 bases lining up with TRBD2. The CDR3 runs to 16 residues. From germline, CDR1 is MRHNA and CDR2 SNTAGT. The J segment lost 5 bases and the V segment lost 0 bases, leaving 5 bases of the junction unmatched. This CDR3 is CASSDSAGGHIDTQYF. The CDR3 nucleotides read TGTGCCAGCAGTGACTCAGCGGGAGGGCATATAGATACGCAGTATTTT.

This clonotype was seen at least ten times. V and J are TRBV6-2 or TRBV6-3 and TRBJ1-1, with D uncertain. CDR3 length: 12 residues. V lost 3 bases, J lost 4 bases, and 6 bases lay in between. Germline CDR1 reads MNHEY; CDR2 reads SVGEGT. The CDR3 protein is CASSYIPTEAFF. CDR3 nucleotides: TGTGCCAGCAGTTATATTCCCACTGAAGCTTTCTTT.

The chain couples TRBV12-3 or TRBV12-4 to TRBJ1-2; 8 positions agree with TRBD1. The CDR3 loop spans 12 amino acids. V dropped 7 bases and J dropped 8; count of bases not matched to a gene: 6. CDR3 region: CASIQGARGYTF. CDR3 coding DNA: TGTGCCAGCATTCAGGGGGCACGAGGCTACACCTTC.

This clonotype was recorded a few times. The gene calls are TRBV7-3 and TRBJ2-1; 12 nucleotides match TRBD2. The CDR3 consists of 17 residues. V lost 3 bases to trimming and J lost 5 bases; unmatched junction nucleotides: 8. Per the germline V gene, CDR1 is SGHTA and CDR2 is FQGTGA. The CDR3 coding sequence is TGTGCCAGCAGCTTCCCGACTAGCGGGGGCGGGGACAATGAGCAGTTCTTC. Its protein product is CASSFPTSGGGDNEQFF.

V usage is TRBV7-9 and J usage is TRBJ2-7, with D tentatively TRBD1 (5 bases). The germline V gene encodes CDR1 SEHNR and CDR2 FQNEAQ (reference sequence). The CDR3 consists of 13 residues. V lost 1 base, J lost 5 bases, and 9 bases lay in between. DNA for the CDR3: TGTGCCAGCAGCTTAGGCAGGGTAAACGAGCAGTACTTC. Amino acids: CASSLGRVNEQYF.